These T cell receptor beta chains were read from a single sample in a study of cytomegalovirus exposure and HLA in healthy donors. Produced via immunoSEQ multiplex PCR; TCRdb's table is partial and in-frame only. The sample contains tens of thousands of clones, approximately 95% of which appear only once. The sequenced sample was PBMCs. The receptors originated from a woman between 18 and 29 years old in good health and CMV-seropositive. The CDR3 runs from the conserved cysteine through the conserved F or W. D genes are given only for firm matches.

j_call v_call d_call cdr3_aa cdr3_nt
TRBJ1-2 TRBV4-1 TRBD1 CASSQIRGRGGYTF TGCGCCAGCAGCCAAATAAGGGGGCGCGGAGGCTACACCTTC
TRBJ1-1 TRBV25-1 NA CASSELERRGAFF TGTGCCAGCAGTGAATTGGAAAGGAGGGGAGCTTTCTTT
TRBJ1-2 TRBV7-9 NA CASSFTEEGYTF TGTGCCAGCAGCTTTACAGAAGAAGGCTACACCTTC
TRBJ2-5 TRBV30 TRBD2 CAWSEVSGTLQETQYF TGTGCCTGGAGTGAAGTTAGCGGGACACTACAAGAGACCCAGTACTTC
TRBJ1-1 TRBV10-3 NA CAISESTGEGTEAFF TGTGCCATCAGTGAGTCGACCGGGGAAGGCACTGAAGCTTTCTTT
TRBJ1-5 TRBV6-5 TRBD1 CASSLQGSQPQHF TGTGCCAGCAGTTTACAGGGGTCTCAGCCCCAGCATTTT
TRBJ2-1 TRBV18 TRBD2 CASSPPSGEAYNEQFF TGTGCCAGCTCACCGCCGAGCGGGGAAGCCTACAATGAGCAGTTCTTC
TRBJ1-1 TRBV29-1 NA CSVEDPGMGTEAFF TGCAGCGTTGAAGATCCCGGGATGGGGACTGAAGCTTTCTTT
TRBJ2-1 TRBV7-8 NA CASSLVGAQNEQFF TGTGCCAGCAGCTTAGTGGGAGCCCAGAATGAGCAGTTCTTC
TRBJ1-2 TRBV6-5 NA CAAGRQIGSNYGYTF TGTGCCGCGGGACGGCAGATCGGCAGTAACTATGGCTACACCTTC
TRBJ2-3 TRBV6-1 NA CASSDRDFRTDTQYF TGTGCCAGCAGTGACCGTGACTTCCGCACAGATACGCAGTATTTT
TRBJ1-2 TRBV5-6 TRBD1 CASSEGTGYYGYTF TGTGCCAGCAGCGAGGGGACAGGGTACTATGGCTACACCTTC
TRBJ2-5 TRBV27 TRBD1 CASGNRGLRGQETQYF TGTGCCAGCGGCAACAGGGGGCTGAGAGGACAAGAGACCCAGTACTTC
TRBJ1-2 TRBV7-2 NA CASSLGRGTRGYTF TGTGCCAGCAGCTTAGGCCGGGGGACTCGCGGCTACACCTTC